The 4 T cell receptor beta chains reported below all come from one sample, sequenced in a study of CXCR3-negative and CXCR3-positive naive CD8 T cells. 5' RACE with UMI labels generated the TRB cDNA libraries. TCRdb reanalyzed the 5' RACE reads, giving one entry per CDR3 protein sequence and no DNA. The sample shows 100,000 to 150,000 distinct CDR3 sequences, and 0.45% to 0.6% sits with its ten largest clones. The specimen sequenced was naive CXCR3- CD8+ T cells from blood. The sample's subset: CD45RO-CCR7+CD27+CD95- naive CD8+ T cells lacking CXCR3 (TNR3-). Source of these receptors: a human donor in good health. Some clones in this sample may be carry-over from other donors' samples.

This chain uses TRBV9 with TRBJ1-2; lacking DNA, the TRBD1 call made by TCRdb goes unchecked. CDR1 is SGDLS, CDR2 YYNGEE, per germline. CDR3 length equals 14 residues. The CDR3 sequence: CASSAITGDYGYTF.

The V and J genes are TRBV5-5 and TRBJ2-1; TCRdb gives TRBD1 as the D gene, but with no DNA this cannot be confirmed. Per germline, CDR1 SGHKS and CDR2 YYEKEE (reference sequence). This CDR3 region has 13 residues. CDR3 residues: CAGDLGGSHEQFF.

The rearrangement joins TRBV14 to TRBJ1-2; TCRdb's assignment of TRBD1 cannot be checked, as there is no DNA. Germline lookup yields CDR1 SGHDN and CDR2 FVKESK. CDR3 length: 15 amino acids. CDR3 in amino acids: CASSQGPDRNYGYTF.

The J gene is TRBJ2-7, the V gene TRBV29-1; TCRdb lists TRBD1, though no DNA is available to test this call. CDR3 length: 15 residues. CDR1 is SQVTM and CDR2 is ANQGSEA in the germline V gene. The CDR3 sequence: CSASPGTGETYEQYF.